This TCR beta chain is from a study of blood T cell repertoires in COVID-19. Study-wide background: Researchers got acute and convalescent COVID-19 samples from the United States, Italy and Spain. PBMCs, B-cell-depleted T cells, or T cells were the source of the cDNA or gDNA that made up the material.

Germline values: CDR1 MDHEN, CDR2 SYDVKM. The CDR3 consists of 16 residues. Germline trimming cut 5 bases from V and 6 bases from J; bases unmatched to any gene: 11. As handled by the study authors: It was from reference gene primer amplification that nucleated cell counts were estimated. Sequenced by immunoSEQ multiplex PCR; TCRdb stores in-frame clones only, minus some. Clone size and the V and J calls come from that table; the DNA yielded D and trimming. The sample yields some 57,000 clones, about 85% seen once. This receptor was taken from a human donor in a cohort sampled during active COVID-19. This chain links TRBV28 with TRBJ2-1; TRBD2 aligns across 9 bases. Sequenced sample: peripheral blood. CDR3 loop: CASSNAGTSRANEQFF. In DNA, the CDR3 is TGTGCCAGCAGTAACGCCGGGACTAGCAGAGCCAATGAGCAGTTCTTC.